This passage covers 3 T cell receptor beta chains from one sample sequenced in a study of OX40 agonist ivuxolimab in advanced cancers. Here immunoSEQ multiplex PCR was the method, and the copy in TCRdb shows in-frame clones only, minus some. The table shows about 80,000 clones, with about nine tenths occurring only once. The sample consisted of CD4+ or CD8+ T cells sorted from blood, taken in a trial of the OX40 agonist ivuxolimab. These receptors were collected from an adult with an advanced solid tumor such as melanoma, head and neck, liver or kidney cancer.

The V call is TRBV7-2, the J call TRBJ2-7; the D is unclear. V was trimmed by 3 bases and J by 4 bases, leaving 13 bases between them. This CDR3 has 14 amino acids. Germline V lookup: CDR1 SGHTA, CDR2 FQGNSA. CDR3 DNA sequence: TGTGCCAGCAGCTTCGGTGTCAGAAAATACGAGCAGTACTTC. It codes for CASSFGVRKYEQYF.

The chain combines TRBV6-1 with TRBJ2-7; TRBD1 matches 8 bases. This CDR3 spans 15 amino acids. Trimming removed 7 bases from V and 3 bases from J; junction bases left unmatched: 11. Germline V CDR1 and CDR2: MNHNS, SASEGT. DNA of the CDR3: TGTGCCAGCAAGCCGATCGATGGGACAGGCTACGAGCAGTACTTC. Its protein product is CASKPIDGTGYEQYF.

This clone was observed a handful of times. This chain links TRBV27 with TRBJ2-1; a weak D match, TRBD1 (6 bases). The length of the CDR3 is 13 residues. V dropped 3 bases and J dropped 9 bases, with 12 bases sitting between them. Germline lookup yields CDR1 MNHEY and CDR2 SMNVEV (reference sequence). The CDR3 DNA reads as TGTGCCAGCAGTTTGGCAGGGGACGGTGAGCAGTTCTTC. It is translated as CASSLAGDGEQFF.